A selection of T cell receptor beta chains follows, all from one sample in a study of blood T cell repertoires in COVID-19. The table came from immunoSEQ multiplex PCR; TCRdb's copy has only in-frame clones and leaves some out. The sample lists 250,000 to 350,000 clones, around 88% occurring once. The sample was peripheral blood. All receptors derive from a woman aged 25 to 39 who had recovered from COVID-19. Both conserved end residues are trimmed from each CDR3. Each record gives: clone size, V gene, J gene, D gene, CDR3 protein. The D gene is left open where the match is weak. Expanded clones get a size class; other rows say once, few or many, or leave the size out.

clone_size: -
v_call: TRBV4-2
j_call: TRBJ2-7
d_call: -
cdr3_aa: ASSQGDSPYEQY

clone_size: -
v_call: TRBV6-5
j_call: TRBJ2-5
d_call: TRBD1
cdr3_aa: ASSSRTGVQETQY

clone_size: -
v_call: TRBV7-9
j_call: TRBJ1-4
d_call: TRBD1
cdr3_aa: AVPGQGFEKLF

clone_size: -
v_call: TRBV24-1
j_call: TRBJ2-1
d_call: TRBD1
cdr3_aa: ATSDNRDRDYNEQF

clone_size: -
v_call: TRBV27
j_call: TRBJ1-2
d_call: TRBD1
cdr3_aa: ASRRQGGYGYT

clone_size: -
v_call: TRBV5-1
j_call: TRBJ2-3
d_call: -
cdr3_aa: ASCPTSTDTQY

clone_size: -
v_call: TRBV28
j_call: TRBJ1-1
d_call: TRBD1
cdr3_aa: ASSLGTGNTEAF

clone_size: once
v_call: TRBV19
j_call: TRBJ2-3
d_call: TRBD1
cdr3_aa: ASSKDRGADTQY

clone_size: -
v_call: TRBV6-6
j_call: TRBJ1-6
d_call: TRBD1
cdr3_aa: ASSFDRVTYNSPLH

clone_size: -
v_call: TRBV10-3
j_call: TRBJ2-2
d_call: TRBD2
cdr3_aa: AISRRRGAGTGELF

clone_size: -
v_call: TRBV19
j_call: TRBJ2-2
d_call: -
cdr3_aa: ASIKGVTGELF

clone_size: -
v_call: TRBV7-2
j_call: TRBJ1-1
d_call: TRBD1
cdr3_aa: ASTPGGDRATEAF

clone_size: -
v_call: TRBV21-1
j_call: TRBJ2-7
d_call: -
cdr3_aa: ASSSRTGNYEQY

clone_size: -
v_call: TRBV5-5
j_call: TRBJ2-3
d_call: -
cdr3_aa: ASSLNPSTDTQY

clone_size: -
v_call: TRBV5-1
j_call: TRBJ1-4
d_call: -
cdr3_aa: ASSLEGQLATNEKLF

clone_size: -
v_call: TRBV7-8
j_call: TRBJ1-6
d_call: -
cdr3_aa: ASSPAGPASPLH

clone_size: -
v_call: TRBV11-3
j_call: TRBJ2-2
d_call: TRBD2
cdr3_aa: ASSLSGVNTGELF

clone_size: -
v_call: TRBV5-1
j_call: TRBJ2-5
d_call: -
cdr3_aa: ASSLIGGLENTQY

clone_size: once
v_call: TRBV6-2/TRBV6-3
j_call: TRBJ2-1
d_call: -
cdr3_aa: ASSPSRTTYNEQF

clone_size: -
v_call: TRBV30
j_call: TRBJ1-5
d_call: -
cdr3_aa: AWSRQSNQPQH

clone_size: -
v_call: TRBV28
j_call: TRBJ2-3
d_call: -
cdr3_aa: ASSLTASTDTQY

clone_size: -
v_call: TRBV5-4
j_call: TRBJ2-6
d_call: TRBD1
cdr3_aa: ASSSTLPGQGAGANVLT

clone_size: -
v_call: TRBV6-5
j_call: TRBJ2-7
d_call: -
cdr3_aa: ASSLGGASREQY

clone_size: -
v_call: TRBV5-1
j_call: TRBJ2-2
d_call: TRBD1
cdr3_aa: ASSVTGTGGSTGELF

clone_size: -
v_call: TRBV5-1
j_call: TRBJ2-7
d_call: -
cdr3_aa: ASKRVTGSNEQY

clone_size: -
v_call: TRBV7-2
j_call: TRBJ2-1
d_call: -
cdr3_aa: ASSEDYGRNEQF

clone_size: -
v_call: TRBV7-2
j_call: TRBJ1-1
d_call: -
cdr3_aa: ASSTQENTEAF

clone_size: -
v_call: TRBV7-3
j_call: TRBJ2-2
d_call: TRBD2
cdr3_aa: ASSLSPARGGWTGELF

clone_size: -
v_call: TRBV27
j_call: TRBJ2-7
d_call: -
cdr3_aa: ASSMSVKAGLSYEQY

clone_size: once
v_call: TRBV5-4
j_call: TRBJ1-2
d_call: -
cdr3_aa: ASSLFSTNYGYT

clone_size: -
v_call: TRBV11-2
j_call: TRBJ1-1
d_call: -
cdr3_aa: ASSLDRNTEAF

clone_size: few
v_call: TRBV27
j_call: TRBJ2-7
d_call: -
cdr3_aa: ASSLSGGLAYEQY

clone_size: few
v_call: TRBV4-1
j_call: TRBJ1-1
d_call: -
cdr3_aa: ASSQARGRPENTEAF

clone_size: -
v_call: TRBV3-1/TRBV3-2
j_call: TRBJ1-2
d_call: -
cdr3_aa: ASSPRVLNYGYT

clone_size: -
v_call: TRBV28
j_call: TRBJ2-5
d_call: -
cdr3_aa: ASSGDEEAQY

clone_size: once
v_call: TRBV10-3
j_call: TRBJ1-2
d_call: -
cdr3_aa: AIRDNNYGYT

clone_size: -
v_call: TRBV4-1
j_call: TRBJ1-3
d_call: -
cdr3_aa: ASSRACPSGNTIY

clone_size: -
v_call: TRBV27
j_call: TRBJ1-4
d_call: TRBD1
cdr3_aa: ASSLGTGGGEKLF

clone_size: once
v_call: TRBV28
j_call: TRBJ1-6
d_call: -
cdr3_aa: ASSLSRRGKGSPLH